The present T cell receptor beta chain was sequenced within a study of blood T cell repertoires in COVID-19. Looking at the study overall: Samples representing acute and convalescent COVID-19 were sourced from the United States, Italy and Spain.

Profiling relied on immunoSEQ multiplex PCR, and the TCRdb table lists in-frame clones only, not all of them. The sample yields 300,000 or so clones, nearly 90% seen once. CDR1 and CDR2 from the germline V gene are LNHNV and YYDKDF (reference sequence). The CDR3 consists of 13 residues. The V gene lost 2 bases and the J gene lost 8 bases, with 12 bases spanning the gap. The chain combines TRBV15 with TRBJ1-1; tentative D call: TRBD1 (6 bases). The sample comprised PBMCs or T cells enriched from blood (not recorded which). This TCR was sampled from a woman aged 30 to 39 who had recovered from COVID-19. The CDR3 reads CATSRIKGTEAFF. The CDR3 DNA sequence: TGTGCCACCAGCAGAATCAAAGGGACAGAAGCTTTCTTT.